Following are 20 T cell receptor beta chains from one sample sequenced in a study of T cells in Graves' hyperthyroidism and ophthalmopathy. TCR beta CDR3 regions were amplified from RNA. Using the HTBI primer set, a first-round RT-PCR was run on the TCR CDR3. Each CDR3 protein gets one entry after TCRdb re-called the multiplex PCR reads with MiXCR. This table holds around 500,000 distinct CDR3 sequences, about an eighth found once. The sample comprised blood. The receptors come from a woman younger than 35 with Graves' hyperthyroidism.

This clonotype was found once. The V call is TRBV28, the J call TRBJ1-4; TRBD1 agrees at 9 bases. The CDR3 covers 14 residues. Germline CDR1 MDHEN, CDR2 SYDVKM. V trimming: 6 bases; J trimming: 3 bases; junction bases outside the gene matches: 2. CDR3 coding DNA: TGTGCCAGCAGAACAGGGGGCTCTAATGAAAAACTGTTTTTT. It translates to CASRTGGSNEKLFF.

This clonotype has only a few counts. The chain uses TRBV20-1 and TRBJ2-1, with TRBD2 matching 10 bases. Germline lookup yields CDR1 DFQATT and CDR2 SNEGSKA (reference sequence). Unmatched junction bases numbered 5, after V lost 1 base and J lost 8 bases. The CDR3 length is 14 residues. DNA for the CDR3: TGCAGTGCTAGAGTGTGGAGCGGGAGGGATGAGCAGTTCTTC. Translated, it gives CSARVWSGRDEQFF.

The rearrangement links TRBV20-1 to TRBJ2-3; a possible D gene is TRBD2 (6 bases). CDR1 DFQATT and CDR2 SNEGSKA come from the germline V gene (reference sequence). The CDR3 extends over 13 amino acids. Trimming pared 6 bases from V and 4 bases from J, leaving 14 bases between. CDR3 loop: CSADGSGADTQYF. The CDR3 coding sequence is TGCAGTGCGGACGGGAGTGGGGCAGATACGCAGTATTTT.

This clonotype was observed many times. This rearrangement joins TRBV27 to TRBJ2-3, with D perhaps given as TRBD1 or TRBD2 (5 bases each). V lost 3 bases to trimming and J lost 0 bases, with 7 bases between them. The germline CDR1 and CDR2 sequences are MNHEY and SMNVEV (reference sequence). This CDR3 has 14 residues. CDR3 region: CASSFWGSTDTQYF. The CDR3 DNA reads as TGTGCCAGCAGTTTTTGGGGGAGCACAGATACGCAGTATTTT.

In its sample, this clonotype was seen many times. The chain couples TRBV2 to TRBJ2-7, with 12 nucleotides matching TRBD2. Trimming cost V 5 bases and J 5 bases; bases outside gene matches: 7. The length of the CDR3 is 15 residues. Germline CDR1 is SNHLY and CDR2 is FYNNEI. CDR3 protein: CASSRLAGGPNEQYF. In DNA form, the CDR3 reads TGTGCCAGCAGTCGTCTAGCGGGAGGGCCCAACGAGCAGTACTTC.

Worth noting for this clonotype: A read error is possible here, since a much larger clone lies one base away. The genes are TRBV12-3 or TRBV12-4 and TRBJ2-3; no clear D. V was clipped by 7 bases and J by 4 bases, with 6 bases between them. The CDR3 is made up of 11 amino acids. DNA for the CDR3: TGTGCCAGCACGGGCTCAGATACGCAGTATTTT. It codes for CASTGSDTQYF.

The chain recombines TRBV3-1 with TRBJ2-2, with unresolved D. This CDR3 is 12 amino acids long. The V end lost 6 bases, the J end lost 7 bases, and 9 bases lay between the germline ends. Germline-derived CDR1 and CDR2 are LGHDT and YNNKEL (reference sequence). The CDR3 protein is CASSPDNGELFF. Here the CDR3 DNA reads TGTGCCAGCAGTCCAGACAACGGGGAGCTGTTTTTT.

This clonotype has more than one count but fewer than ten. V usage is TRBV25-1 and J usage is TRBJ1-2, with a tentative D call TRBD1 (5 bases). Germline CDR1 reads MGHDK; CDR2 reads SYGVNS. This CDR3 region has 13 residues. V lost 7 bases and J 6 bases, leaving 15 bases between the germline ends. Here the CDR3 reads CASKGTSSDGYTF. The CDR3 nucleotides are TGTGCCAGCAAAGGGACGTCAAGCGATGGCTACACCTTC.

The chain uses TRBV5-1 and TRBJ2-7; TRBD1 is a possible D gene (5 bases). The CDR3 is 16 amino acids. Germline lookup yields CDR1 SGHRS and CDR2 YFSETQ. Trimming shortened V by 5 bases and J by 2 bases, and 20 bases separated the two germline ends. The CDR3 nucleotides are TGCGCCAGCAGAGTCCAGGGCTCAGGGAAAACCTACGAGCAGTACTTC. Protein product: CASRVQGSGKTYEQYF.

Points on this clonotype: As the CDR3 is not closed by the conserved phenylalanine or tryptophan, this likely results from a read error. No DNA is shown, since the ends of the CDR3 on it are uncertain; the CDR3 is the one TCRdb lists. CDR3 region: CASSVAPH. This sequence joins TRBV9 and TRBJ2-1; TRBD2 is the table's D call, not checked against the DNA. The CDR3 extends over 8 residues, inclusive of both ends. Germline V gene sequence: CDR1 SGDLS, CDR2 YYNGEE.

This clonotype was observed at least ten times. This chain links TRBV9 with TRBJ2-7; D remains ambiguous. Germline CDR1 and CDR2: SGDLS and YYNGEE. V lost 3 bases and J 2 bases, leaving 15 bases between the germline ends. The CDR3 totals 15 residues. CDR3 coding DNA: TGTGCCAGCAGCGAAGGGATAGGAGTTCCCTACGAGCAGTACTTC. This gives the protein CASSEGIGVPYEQYF.

V is TRBV7-8 and J is TRBJ2-7, with 10 bases lining up with TRBD1. V trimming: 0 bases; J trimming: 7 bases; junction bases outside the gene matches: 0. Per germline, CDR1 SGHVS and CDR2 FQNEAQ. This CDR3 contains 13 residues. Here the CDR3 DNA reads TGTGCCAGCAGCTTAGCGGGACAGGGGGAGCAGTACTTC. Protein sequence: CASSLAGQGEQYF.

The chain joins TRBV11-3 to TRBJ2-2; 8 positions match TRBD2. Per germline, CDR1 SGHNT and CDR2 YENEEA. CDR3 length: 15 amino acids. The junction had 6 bases not matched to a gene; V was cut back by 5 bases and J by 4 bases. The CDR3 protein is CASSLISGGTGELFF. For the CDR3, the DNA is TGTGCCAGCAGCCTGATAAGCGGGGGCACCGGGGAGCTGTTTTTT. The whole variable domain, filled in from reference TRBV11-3 and TRBJ2-2, reads EAGVVQSPRYKIIEKKQPVAFWCNPISGHNTLYWYLQNLGQGPELLIRYENEEAVDDSQLPKDRFSAERLKGVDSTLKIQPAELGDSAVYLCASSLISGGTGELFFGEGSRLTVL.

The table lists this clonotype with many counts. The chain is built from TRBV30 and TRBJ2-1; D gene uncertain. Trimming shortened V by 4 bases and J by 3 bases, and 10 bases separated the two germline ends. CDR3 length: 13 residues. Germline CDR1 reads GTSNPN; CDR2 reads SVGIG (reference sequence). The CDR3 spells CAWKGWDYNEQFF. In DNA form, the CDR3 reads TGTGCCTGGAAAGGGTGGGACTACAATGAGCAGTTCTTC.

This clonotype has ten or more counts. The V call is TRBV15, the J call TRBJ2-2; perhaps TRBD1 as D (6 bases). The CDR3 has 17 residues. Germline assignment: CDR1 LNHNV and CDR2 YYDKDF (reference sequence). V was shortened by 2 bases and J by 2 bases, with 15 bases between the two germline ends. The CDR3 DNA reads TGTGCCACCAGCAGACCTCCTGGGGGCGACAACACCGGGGAGCTGTTTTTT. It translates to CATSRPPGGDNTGELFF.

This clonotype was counted ten times or more. The chain employs TRBV11-2 and TRBJ1-2; 8 nucleotides match TRBD1. Per germline, CDR1 SGHAT and CDR2 FQNNGV. The CDR3 contains 17 residues. Trimming took 2 bases from V and 3 from J; bases not matched to a gene: 11. CDR3 amino acids: CASSLSTGGQDDYGYTF. In DNA form, the CDR3 reads TGTGCCAGCAGCTTAAGTACAGGGGGTCAGGACGACTATGGCTACACCTTC.

The CDR3 DNA sequence: TGCAGTGCTAAACAAAACAGGGGCGCAGAGACCCAGTACTTC. It translates to CSAKQNRGAETQYF. V and J are TRBV20-1 and TRBJ2-5, with TRBD1 matching over 7 bases. The length of the CDR3 is 14 residues. Germline CDR1 and CDR2: DFQATT and SNEGSKA (reference sequence). J gave up 4 bases and V 4 bases, and 9 bases lay outside the gene matches.

At least ten counts were recorded for this clonotype. This chain links TRBV20-1 with TRBJ1-2; 7 bases line up with TRBD1. Germline assignment: CDR1 DFQATT and CDR2 SNEGSKA (reference sequence). This CDR3 region has 15 residues. V gave up 7 bases and J gave up 4 bases; unmatched junction bases: 15. CDR3: CSGLKTGVPTYGYTF. CDR3 in DNA: TGCAGTGGTCTCAAAACAGGGGTCCCGACCTATGGCTACACCTTC.

This clonotype was observed many times. The chain couples TRBV5-1 to TRBJ2-7; tentatively, D is TRBD1 or TRBD2 (5 bases each). The length of the CDR3 is 14 residues. Germline values: CDR1 SGHRS, CDR2 YFSETQ. V was clipped by 2 bases and J by 3 bases, with 12 bases between them. As DNA, the CDR3 is TGCGCCAGCAGCTTCACCGGGACGAGCTACGAGCAGTACGTC. It specifies CASSFTGTSYEQYV.

This clonotype was seen ten or more times. The V gene is TRBV7-2, the J gene TRBJ1-1; possibly TRBD1 for D (6 bases). The V and J ends lost 1 base and 5 bases respectively, with 23 bases between them. CDR1 SGHTA and CDR2 FQGNSA come from the germline V gene. The CDR3 extends over 18 amino acids. CDR3: CASSLVGRGAYGETEAFF. CDR3 bases: TGTGCCAGCAGCTTAGTCGGCCGGGGGGCGTACGGTGAAACTGAAGCTTTCTTT.